The 20 T cell receptor beta chains in this list originate from one sample, sequenced in a study of OX40 agonist ivuxolimab in advanced cancers. Only in-frame clones appear in the TCRdb table, and some are missing; sequencing was by immunoSEQ multiplex PCR. Of around 20,000 clones in the sample, 74% are singletons; the top ten hold around 30%. The material sequenced was CD4+ or CD8+ T cells sorted from blood, taken in a trial of the OX40 agonist ivuxolimab. The receptors originated from an adult with an advanced solid tumor such as melanoma, head and neck, liver or kidney cancer.

In regard to this clone: Different DNA sequences within this sample yield the same CDR3. The chain is built from TRBV6-5 and TRBJ2-3; D is perhaps TRBD1 (7 bases). The V gene's germline CDR1 is MNHEY and CDR2 SVGAGI. The CDR3 length is 15 residues. V was pared by 0 bases and J by 5 bases, with 12 bases between. The CDR3 is CASSYSRQGGDTQYF. CDR3 nucleotides: TGTGCCAGCAGTTACTCGAGGCAGGGGGGAGATACGCAGTATTTT.

The genes are TRBV19 and TRBJ1-2; no definite D call. The CDR3 extends over 12 amino acids. Germline loops: CDR1 LNHDA, CDR2 SQIVND (reference sequence). V was pared by 5 bases and J by 2 bases, with 6 bases between. The CDR3 here is CASSFGNYGYTF. CDR3 DNA sequence: TGTGCCAGTAGTTTCGGAAACTATGGCTACACCTTC.

This clone was seen a single time. The chain is built from TRBV5-1 and TRBJ1-4; D remains ambiguous. The CDR3 runs 14 residues. Deletions cut 1 base from V and 7 bases from J, with 11 bases between. Germline CDR1 SGHRS, CDR2 YFSETQ. CDR3 nucleotide sequence: TGCGCCAGCAGCTTGCCAGGAAATAGTGAAAAACTGTTTTTT. Translating it yields CASSLPGNSEKLFF.

The rearrangement uses TRBV28 and TRBJ1-3, with TRBD1 matching 7 bases. Trimming at V came to 8 bases and at J to 4 bases, leaving 5 bases not matched to a gene. Looked up from germline, CDR1 is MDHEN and CDR2 is SYDVKM. CDR3 length equals 13 residues. CDR3 in amino acids: CASRQGTGNTIYF. The CDR3 nucleotides read TGTGCCAGCCGACAGGGTACAGGAAACACCATATATTTT.

The J gene is TRBJ1-2, the V gene TRBV19; no clear D. Trimming removed 8 bases from V and 6 bases from J, with 25 bases in between. This CDR3 has 16 residues. Germline V CDR1 and CDR2: LNHDA, SQIVND (reference sequence). This CDR3 is CASHEGGGWVEDGYTF. The CDR3 coding sequence is TGTGCCAGTCATGAAGGAGGCGGGTGGGTTGAGGATGGCTACACCTTC.

The rearrangement joins TRBV9 to TRBJ2-7; 10 bases are shared with TRBD1. V shed 2 bases, J shed 6 bases, and the junction held 5 bases outside the gene matches. The CDR3 extends over 14 amino acids. The germline V gene has CDR1 SGDLS and CDR2 YYNGEE. CDR3 sequence: CASSVGQGTGEQYF. The CDR3 DNA reads TGTGCCAGCAGCGTGGGACAGGGGACGGGCGAGCAGTACTTC.

The rearrangement links TRBV19 to TRBJ1-1; TRBD1 agrees at 10 bases. V lost 3 bases to trimming and J lost 0 bases; unmatched junction nucleotides: 4. The germline gives CDR1 LNHDA, CDR2 SQIVND (reference sequence). This CDR3 region has 16 residues. CDR3 amino acids: CASSIKGQGLNTEAFF. CDR3 DNA: TGTGCCAGTAGTATTAAGGGACAGGGGTTGAACACTGAAGCTTTCTTT.

The chain links TRBV19 to TRBJ2-7; D not resolved. Per germline, CDR1 LNHDA and CDR2 SQIVND (reference sequence). Trimming left V 2 bases short and J 3 bases short, with 11 bases between. This CDR3 is 14 amino acids long. In DNA, the CDR3 is TGTGCCAGTAGTATAACCGGCCGCAGCTACGAGCAGTACTTC. Amino acid sequence: CASSITGRSYEQYF.

The chain recombines TRBV7-9 with TRBJ1-5, with 7 bases matching TRBD1. The CDR3 has 12 residues. Germline loops: CDR1 SEHNR, CDR2 FQNEAQ (reference sequence). J gave up 5 bases and V 6 bases, and 1 base lay outside the gene matches. CDR3 DNA sequence: TGTGCCAGCAGTACAGGGGATCAGCCCCAGCATTTT. It codes for CASSTGDQPQHF. The full variable domain, rest sourced from reference TRBV7-9 and TRBJ1-5, is DTGVSQNPRHKITKRGQNVTFRCDPISEHNRLYWYRQTLGQGPEFLTYFQNEAQLEKSRLLSDRFSAERPKGSFSTLEIQRTEQGDSAMYLCASSTGDQPQHFGDGTRLSIL.

DNA of the CDR3: TGTGCCAGCGGCTTAGCGGGAGGGACAGATACGCAGTATTTT. It specifies CASGLAGGTDTQYF. The chain combines TRBV6-5 with TRBJ2-3, with 11 nucleotides matching TRBD2. Germline loops: CDR1 MNHEY, CDR2 SVGAGI. V gave up 8 bases and J gave up 3 bases; unmatched junction bases: 4. The CDR3 is made up of 14 amino acids.

The chain joins TRBV7-8 to TRBJ2-2; the D is unclear. The V and J ends lost 5 bases and 2 bases respectively, with 12 bases between them. Germline V CDR1 and CDR2: SGHVS, FQNEAQ. This CDR3 spans 15 amino acids. CDR3 region: CASSPNPSNTGELFF. The CDR3 coding sequence is TGTGCCAGCAGCCCCAATCCTAGTAACACCGGGGAGCTGTTTTTT.

The chain is built from TRBV11-3 and TRBJ2-1; perhaps TRBD2 as D (6 bases). CDR1 is SGHNT and CDR2 is YENEEA in the germline V gene. V lost 5 bases and J 0 bases, leaving 17 bases between the germline ends. This CDR3 region has 17 residues. The CDR3 DNA reads TGTGCCAGCAGCAGTAAGACTAGTCCCAGCTCCTACAATGAGCAGTTCTTC. Amino acid sequence: CASSSKTSPSSYNEQFF.

The chain combines TRBV5-1 with TRBJ2-2, with 11 bases fitting TRBD2. After removal of 4 bases from V and 4 bases from J, the junction contained 3 bases not matched to a gene. Germline CDR1 SGHRS, CDR2 YFSETQ. The CDR3 runs to 15 residues. CDR3: CASSPSGGLTGELFF. CDR3 bases: TGCGCCAGCAGCCCTAGCGGGGGGCTCACCGGGGAGCTGTTTTTT.

This rearrangement joins TRBV7-9 to TRBJ2-7, with no clear D. Germline loops: CDR1 SEHNR, CDR2 FQNEAQ (reference sequence). V gave up 1 base and J gave up 5 bases, with 9 bases separating them. CDR3 length equals 13 residues. The CDR3 DNA sequence: TGTGCCAGCAGCTTAGTTGGAGAAGACGAGCAGTACTTC. Protein: CASSLVGEDEQYF.

The chain carries TRBV27 and TRBJ1-3; D unresolved. Per germline, CDR1 MNHEY and CDR2 SMNVEV (reference sequence). The CDR3 is 15 amino acids. V lost 2 bases, J lost 0 bases, and 8 bases lay in between. The CDR3 DNA sequence: TGTGCCAGCAGTTTAAGCAGAACCTCTGGAAACACCATATATTTT. This codes for CASSLSRTSGNTIYF.

This chain uses TRBV7-8 with TRBJ2-1; D is perhaps TRBD2 (6 bases). There are 16 residues in the CDR3. Germline CDR1 reads SGHVS; CDR2 reads FQNEAQ. The V end was cut by 6 bases, the J end by 3 bases, with 18 bases between. The CDR3 protein is CASSLTSRGYYNEQFF. CDR3 sequence (DNA): TGTGCCAGCAGTTTGACTTCGCGGGGTTACTACAATGAGCAGTTCTTC. Variable domain in full (rest from reference TRBV7-8 and TRBJ2-1): GAGVSQSPRYKVAKRGQDVALRCDPISGHVSLFWYQQALGQGPEFLTYFQNEAQLDKSGLPSDRFFAERPEGSVSTLKIQRTQQEDSAVYLCASSLTSRGYYNEQFFGPGTRLTVL.

The chain carries TRBV28 and TRBJ2-7; D is undetermined. Germline CDR1 reads MDHEN; CDR2 reads SYDVKM. This CDR3 is 13 amino acids long. V lost 6 bases, J lost 3 bases, and 12 bases lay in between. Written as DNA, the CDR3 is TGTGCCAGCAGCTCGGACGGGTTCTACGAGCAGTACTTC. It codes for CASSSDGFYEQYF. Supplemented by reference TRBV28 and TRBJ2-7, the full variable domain reads DVKVTQSSRYLVKRTGEKVFLECVQDMDHENMFWYRQDPGLGLRLIYFSYDVKMKEKGDIPEGYSVSREKKERFSLILESASTNQTSMYLCASSSDGFYEQYFGPGTRLTVT.

This clone was found a few times. The V call is TRBV19, the J call TRBJ2-7, with 8 bases aligning to TRBD1. This CDR3 spans 15 amino acids. Germline CDR1 is LNHDA and CDR2 is SQIVND (reference sequence). The junction had 5 bases not matched to a gene; V was cut back by 3 bases and J by 1 base. The CDR3 bases are TGTGCCAGTAGTATCGGGACAGGTTCGTCCTACGAGCAGTACTTC. Protein sequence: CASSIGTGSSYEQYF.

The chain joins TRBV6-6 to TRBJ2-7; D ambiguous. The V gene lost 7 bases and the J gene lost 2 bases, with 9 bases spanning the gap. From germline, CDR1 is MNHNY and CDR2 SVGAGI (reference sequence). The CDR3 consists of 12 residues. The CDR3 loop is CASTGQTYEQYF. The CDR3, as DNA: TGTGCCAGCACCGGGCAGACCTACGAGCAGTACTTC.

Note on this clone: The same CDR3 also results from other DNA sequences found in this sample. This rearrangement joins TRBV19 to TRBJ1-2; a weak D match, TRBD1 (5 bases). Germline-derived CDR1 and CDR2 are LNHDA and SQIVND (reference sequence). The CDR3 runs 12 residues. V was shortened by 3 bases and J by 5 bases, with 7 bases between the two germline ends. The CDR3 DNA follows: TGTGCCAGTAGTATGGGGGGATATGGCTACACCTTC. It codes for CASSMGGYGYTF. The full variable domain, its missing parts supplied by reference TRBV19 and TRBJ1-2, is DGGITQSPKYLFRKEGQNVTLSCEQNLNHDAMYWYRQDPGQGLRLIYYSQIVNDFQKGDIAEGYSVSREKKESFPLTVTSAQKNPTAFYLCASSMGGYGYTFGSGTRLTVV.